This T cell receptor (beta chain) originates from a study of T cell repertoires in cytomegalovirus infection (dated by TCRdb to about 2019). Notes on the research overall: Because public TCR beta signatures pointed to carriage of CMV infection together with the matching HLA type, the HLA type of each donor mattered for the analysis. On the study overall, not on this receptor specifically: The ex vivo response was dominated by HLA-C-restricted CMV-specific TCR beta clonotypes, which also provided the single most frequent clonotype in two of eight donors. Carriers of CMV infection plus the relevant HLA type were discriminated by the cumulative frequency of public TCR beta family members in the study cohort and in an independent approximately 400-donor cohort.

There are many counts of this clonotype. The target of this receptor is not known. Nothing much larger sits one base from this clone, and base qualities are not available. The CDR3 goes from the cysteine to the phenylalanine over 13 residues. Just the 39-base CDR3 DNA is kept, in frame starting at base 1. V has 3 bases trimmed and J has 10 bases trimmed; junction bases matching no gene number 4. CDR1 LNHDA and CDR2 SQIVND are derived from the germline V gene (reference sequence). The listed sequencing device is Illumina HiSeq 1500. TCRdb took the public reads, trimmed them with fastp at Q25, ran MiXCR for clone calling and kept in-frame beta chains. Under each unique CDR3 protein, matching rows form one entry showing the most common genes and DNA. This sample comprises roughly 310,000 distinct CDR3 sequences, 17% of them detected only once. The ten largest account for around 12% of the sample.

The receptor comes from a human donor in good health (CMV status not recorded). Some clones in this sample may be carry-over from other donors' samples. The rearranged segments are TRBV19 and TRBJ2-1, with TRBD1 matching 9 junction bases. Sequencing used PBMCs. The CDR3 corresponds to CASSISGQGEQFF. The DNA sequence reads TGTGCCAGTAGTATTTCCGGACAGGGGGAGCAGTTCTTC. When the CDR3 is completed using the reference TRBV19 and TRBJ2-1 genes on either side, the full variable domain is DGGITQSPKYLFRKEGQNVTLSCEQNLNHDAMYWYRQDPGQGLRLIYYSQIVNDFQKGDIAEGYSVSREKKESFPLTVTSAQKNPTAFYLCASSISGQGEQFFGPGTRLTVL.